The 11 T cell receptor beta chains below all came from one sample that was sequenced in a study of T-cell memory formation after mild COVID-19 listed by TCRdb under 2021. The library came from 5' RACE. Sequencing used an Illumina NovaSeq 6000. Through fastp at Q25 and MiXCR, TCRdb rebuilt clones from the public reads, retaining in-frame beta chains. A single entry per CDR3 protein holds the most common genes and DNA from its merged rows. The sample table shows about 16,000 distinct CDR3 sequences, and around 25% are seen once. The ten largest clonotypes hold 45% to 65% of the sample. Input material: PBMCs or a T cell subset sorted from them (not recorded which). These receptors all stem from a man aged 18 to 29 who had mild COVID-19 (a few samples of this study predate the infection). The sample titles of this study are shuffled in the database, so cell type and time point are left out; the donor was told from shared clones.

This clonotype was seen at least ten times. The chain recombines TRBV6-2 or TRBV6-3 with TRBJ1-5, with no clear D. Trimming removed 4 bases from V and 2 bases from J, with 12 bases in between. Germline-derived CDR1 and CDR2 are MNHEY and SVGEGT. The CDR3 length is 15 residues. CDR3 nucleotide sequence: TGTGCCAGCAGTTCCTCGGGGAATGGCAATCAGCCCCAGCATTTT. The encoded protein is CASSSSGNGNQPQHF.

The rearrangement uses TRBV7-9 and TRBJ2-3; TRBD2 aligns across 11 bases. Germline CDR1 is SEHNR and CDR2 is FQNEAQ (reference sequence). This CDR3 has 16 amino acids. Trimming removed 8 bases from V and 2 bases from J; junction bases left unmatched: 9. Here the CDR3 DNA reads TGTGCCAGCGACCGGGGGACTAGCGGATACACAGATACGCAGTATTTT. Translation: CASDRGTSGYTDTQYF.

The V call is TRBV25-1, the J call TRBJ2-1; D unresolved. The V gene lost 3 bases and the J gene lost 10 bases, with 7 bases spanning the gap. CDR3 length equals 11 residues. The V gene's germline CDR1 is MGHDK and CDR2 SYGVNS. CDR3 bases: TGTGCCAGCAGTGAGGGTGGCGAGCAGTTCTTC. As protein: CASSEGGEQFF.

This clonotype has a count of ten or more. This chain joins TRBV6-5 and TRBJ2-5, with D possibly matching TRBD2 (7 bases). This CDR3 region has 14 residues. Germline assignment: CDR1 MNHEY and CDR2 SVGAGI. V lost 0 bases and J 5 bases, leaving 10 bases between the germline ends. CDR3 coding DNA: TGTGCCAGCAGTTACTCCGGGGGGCCGGAGACCCAGTACTTC. Protein sequence: CASSYSGGPETQYF.

This clonotype was observed many times. This chain connects TRBV5-1 to TRBJ2-7; no definite D call. V lost 6 bases to trimming and J lost 3 bases, with 10 bases between them. The germline gives CDR1 SGHRS, CDR2 YFSETQ. This CDR3 contains 12 residues. DNA of the CDR3: TGCGCCAGCACGGACGGAAACTACGAGCAGTACTTC. It translates to CASTDGNYEQYF.

Remarks on this clonotype: A much bigger clone sits one base away, suggesting this may be a read error. The chain joins TRBV7-9 to TRBJ2-1; no reliable D call. CDR3 length: 13 amino acids. V gave up 6 bases and J gave up 2 bases, with 8 bases separating them. Germline CDR1 SEHNR, CDR2 FQNEAQ (reference sequence). The CDR3 sequence is CASSSFPYNEQFF. The CDR3 DNA follows: TGTGCCAGCAGTTCCTTTCCCTACAATGAGCAGTTCTTC.

This clonotype was picked up many times. The J gene is TRBJ2-7, the V gene TRBV20-1; D possibly matches TRBD1 or TRBD2 (5 bases each). V gave up 5 bases and J gave up 6 bases, with 23 bases separating them. CDR1 and CDR2 from the germline V gene are DFQATT and SNEGSKA (reference sequence). CDR3 length equals 15 residues. The CDR3 bases are TGCAGTGCTCGACCCCACGGGGCCAGTTACGCCGAGCAGTACTTC. Encoded protein: CSARPHGASYAEQYF.

The chain is built from TRBV29-1 and TRBJ1-2, with 7 nucleotides matching TRBD1. The CDR3 has 14 residues. CDR1 is SQVTM, CDR2 ANQGSEA, per germline. V shed 3 bases, J shed 5 bases, and the junction held 9 bases outside the gene matches. The CDR3 nucleotides read TGCAGCGTTGAGGGGACAGACCTCTTATATGGCTACACCTTC. Translation gives CSVEGTDLLYGYTF.

This clonotype was seen a few times. The chain combines TRBV3-1 with TRBJ2-3; 8 bases match TRBD2. After removal of 1 base from V and 4 bases from J, the junction contained 1 base not matched to a gene. This CDR3 comprises 14 residues. Looked up from germline, CDR1 is LGHDT and CDR2 is YNNKEL (reference sequence). CDR3 nucleotide sequence: TGTGCCAGCAGCCAAGGCGGGGGGTCAGATACGCAGTATTTT. It encodes CASSQGGGSDTQYF.

This clonotype was counted a few times. This chain connects TRBV7-9 to TRBJ1-2, with 9 bases that match TRBD1. The V gene's germline CDR1 is SEHNR and CDR2 FQNEAQ (reference sequence). This CDR3 contains 15 residues. Trimming took 3 bases from V and 7 from J; bases not matched to a gene: 9. In DNA, the CDR3 is TGTGCCAGCAGCTTCCGCCCCGGGACAGGGACTGGCTACACCTTC. It encodes CASSFRPGTGTGYTF.

This clonotype has a count of ten or more. The chain joins TRBV6-2 or TRBV6-3 to TRBJ2-2; TRBD2 aligns across 8 bases. The CDR3 has 17 amino acids. With 0 bases clipped from V and 0 bases from J, the junction kept 3 bases outside the gene matches. In germline, CDR1 is MNHEY, CDR2 SVGEGT. CDR3 loop: CASSYSSAGANTGELFF. CDR3 DNA: TGTGCCAGCAGTTACTCGTCAGCGGGGGCGAACACCGGGGAGCTGTTTTTT.